A single sample is the source of the 3 T cell receptor beta chains below, sequenced in a study of blood T cell repertoires in COVID-19. The repertoire was sequenced with immunoSEQ multiplex PCR; TCRdb's copy has only in-frame clones and lacks some. The profile shows more than 110,000 clones, roughly 80% of them singletons. The sequencing sample was made of peripheral blood. The receptor set was obtained from a human donor in a cohort sampled during active COVID-19.

A single count supports this clone. The chain uses TRBV27 and TRBJ2-1; TRBD2 matches at 8 bases. The CDR3 is 16 residues long. The junction had 6 bases not matched to a gene; V was cut back by 4 bases and J by 1 base. Germline V CDR1 and CDR2: MNHEY, SMNVEV (reference sequence). Here the CDR3 DNA reads TGTGCCAGCAGTTACCGGGGGGGCCGATCCTACAATGAGCAGTTCTTC. As protein: CASSYRGGRSYNEQFF.

The chain couples TRBV14 to TRBJ2-5; weak D call: TRBD1 (6 bases). CDR1 and CDR2 (germline): SGHDN, FVKESK. The CDR3 is 16 amino acids. V lost 2 bases and J 3 bases, leaving 16 bases between the germline ends. CDR3 loop: CASSQRSWTEKETQYF. The CDR3 DNA is TGTGCCAGCAGCCAAAGGTCCTGGACAGAAAAAGAGACCCAGTACTTC. The full variable domain, rest sourced from reference TRBV14 and TRBJ2-5, is EAGVTQFPSHSVIEKGQTVTLRCDPISGHDNLYWYRRVMGKEIKFLLHFVKESKQDESGMPNNRFLAERTGGTYSTLKVQPAELEDSGVYFCASSQRSWTEKETQYFGPGTRLLVL.

This clone was detected once. The CDR3 DNA reads as TGCAGCGTTGAACTTGTTGAGCGGGGAAGCACAGATACGCAGTATTTT. Translation: CSVELVERGSTDTQYF. The chain employs TRBV29-1 and TRBJ2-3; the match to TRBD2 covers 7 bases. The CDR3 loop spans 16 amino acids. The germline V gene encodes CDR1 SQVTM and CDR2 ANQGSEA. V gave up 2 bases and J gave up 0 bases; unmatched junction bases: 8.